This T cell receptor beta chain derives from a study of blood T cell repertoires in COVID-19. Across the study: The samples span acute and convalescent COVID-19 from the United States, Italy and Spain. Sources were T cells, B-cell-depleted T cells, or PBMCs; the material itself was cDNA or gDNA.

The CDR3 loop spans 14 amino acids. CDR1 SGHNT and CDR2 YYREEE come from the germline V gene (reference sequence). Trimming took 0 bases from V and 6 from J, leaving 9 bases between them. Under the authors' procedure: Using reference gene primer amplification, nucleated cell counts were estimated. Generated by immunoSEQ multiplex PCR, the TCRdb table keeps only in-frame clones and is missing some. V and J calls and clone size are as listed in that table; D and trimming were resolved from the DNA. The sample lists a few hundred thousand clones, around 87% seen once, with 7.8% in the top ten. The V call is TRBV5-4, the J call TRBJ2-2, with TRBD1 as a possible D gene (5 bases). The material sequenced was peripheral blood. The TCR originated in a woman aged 45 to 65 who had recovered from COVID-19. This CDR3 reads CASSLGTRPGELFF. For the CDR3, the DNA is TGTGCCAGCAGCTTGGGGACAAGACCCGGGGAGCTGTTTTTT.